The T cell receptor beta chain under discussion was sequenced for a study of post-analysis software for immune sequencing data. Whole-study results and caveats: Controls' normalized Chao1 diversity significantly exceeded that of multiple sclerosis patients. TRBV segments more frequent in patients than in controls numbered several and included TRBV5-6, TRBV5-1 and TRBV20-1. The F measure placed samples prepared in the same batch into strongly shared clusters.

The TCR beta cDNA libraries carried unique molecular identifiers. Out of roughly 1 to 10 million T cells, some 500,000 cDNA molecules were generated. Each CDR3 protein is one row after TCRdb ran MiXCR on the PCR reads. The table shows about 820,000 distinct CDR3 sequences, with under 70% occurring only once. This clonotype appeared a single time. The antigen is undetermined. Unmatched junction bases numbered 9, after V lost 5 bases and J lost 0 bases. CDR1 and CDR2 from the germline V gene are ENHRY and SYGVKD. This CDR3 has 17 residues. Specimen: blood. This chain links TRBV10-3 with TRBJ2-1; TRBD1 agrees at 8 bases. The sequence came from a girl under 18 with multiple sclerosis. CDR3: CAISPHSGQDSYNEQFF. The CDR3 nucleotides are TGTGCCATCAGTCCCCACTCGGGACAGGACTCCTACAATGAGCAGTTCTTC.